These 2 T cell receptor beta chains came from one sample sequenced in a study of CD8 T cells in Susac syndrome (dated by TCRdb to between 2018 and 2021). The library was produced with the immunoSEQ multiplex PCR assay. RNA was extracted using the RNeasy kit, and roughly 0.5 to 1 ug of the RNA was reverse transcribed with random hexamers. TCRdb reprocessing: public reads trimmed at Q25 with fastp, clones called with MiXCR, in-frame beta chains kept. Rows merge per CDR3 protein into single entries with the most common DNA and genes. The sample table contains 150,000 to 200,000 distinct CDR3 sequences; only one count was recorded for more than 90% of them. Together, the top ten hold more than 0.12% of the sample. The sample taken for sequencing was CD4+ T cells from PBMCs. These TCRs come from a human donor in good health.

The V call is TRBV7-9, the J call TRBJ2-3, with D perhaps being TRBD1 or TRBD2 (5 bases each). CDR3 length equals 14 residues. CDR1 is SEHNR, CDR2 FQNEAQ, per germline (reference sequence). Trimming left V 0 bases short and J 6 bases short, with 10 bases between. The CDR3 is CASSLAGERDTQYF. The CDR3 DNA reads as TGTGCCAGCAGCTTAGCGGGGGAGAGGGATACGCAGTATTTT.

The gene calls are TRBV30 and TRBJ1-1; D possibly corresponds to TRBD1 (6 bases). This CDR3 contains 13 residues. The V gene lost 4 bases and the J gene lost 0 bases, with 9 bases spanning the gap. Germline V lookup: CDR1 GTSNPN, CDR2 SVGIG (reference sequence). The CDR3 nucleotides read TGTGCCTGGATTGGACAGCTGAACACTGAAGCTTTCTTT. Protein: CAWIGQLNTEAFF.